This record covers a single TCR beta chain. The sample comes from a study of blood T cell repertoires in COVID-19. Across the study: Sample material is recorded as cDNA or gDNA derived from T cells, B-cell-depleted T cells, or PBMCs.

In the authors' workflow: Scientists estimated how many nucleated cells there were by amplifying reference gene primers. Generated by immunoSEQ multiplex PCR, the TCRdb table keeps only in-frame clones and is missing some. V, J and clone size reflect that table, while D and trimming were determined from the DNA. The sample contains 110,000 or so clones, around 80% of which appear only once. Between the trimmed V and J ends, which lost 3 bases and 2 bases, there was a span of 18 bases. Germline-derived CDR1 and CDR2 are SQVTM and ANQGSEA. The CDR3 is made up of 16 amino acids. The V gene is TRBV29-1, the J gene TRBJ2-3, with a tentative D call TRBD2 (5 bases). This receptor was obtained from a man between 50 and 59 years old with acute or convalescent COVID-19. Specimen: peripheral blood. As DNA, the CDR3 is TGCAGCGTTGAGCCTCTACTCGGGGTATCCACAGATACGCAGTATTTT. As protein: CSVEPLLGVSTDTQYF.